The 21 T cell receptor beta chains given below trace back to one sample, sequenced in a study of early T cells in non-severe SARS-CoV-2 infection. TCRdb reprocessed the 5' RACE reads via MiXCR and lists one record per CDR3 protein. The table includes about 40,000 distinct CDR3 sequences, about 4.9% detected once. Input material: whole blood. The receptor set was obtained from an adult who was a healthcare worker with PCR-confirmed SARS-CoV-2 infection or an uninfected control (not recorded which).

This clonotype came up a few times. The rearrangement joins TRBV20-1 to TRBJ2-1; 8 nucleotides align to TRBD1. Germline V lookup: CDR1 DFQATT, CDR2 SNEGSKA (reference sequence). The CDR3 contains 15 residues. J lost 7 bases, V lost 5 bases, and 13 bases had no gene match. CDR3 sequence (DNA): TGCAGTGCTCCAACCGGGACAGGCTTTTCGAATGAGCAGTTCTTC. Amino acids: CSAPTGTGFSNEQFF.

This clonotype was seen only a few times. The gene calls are TRBV11-2 and TRBJ1-1; possibly TRBD1 for D (6 bases). V lost 3 bases, J lost 4 bases, and 9 bases lay in between. The germline CDR1 and CDR2 sequences are SGHAT and FQNNGV. The CDR3 totals 13 residues. CDR3 DNA: TGTGCCAGCAGCTTTGAAGGGGGCACTGAAGCTTTCTTT. It specifies CASSFEGGTEAFF.

The rearrangement links TRBV30 to TRBJ1-5; the match to TRBD1 covers 7 bases. This CDR3 comprises 14 residues. V trimming: 2 bases; J trimming: 5 bases; junction bases outside the gene matches: 6. Looked up from germline, CDR1 is GTSNPN and CDR2 is SVGIG (reference sequence). CDR3: CAWSPATGYQPQHF. The CDR3, as DNA: TGTGCCTGGAGTCCTGCGACAGGGTATCAGCCCCAGCATTTT.

This clonotype has a count of ten or more. This sequence joins TRBV29-1 and TRBJ2-5; tentatively, D is TRBD2 (5 bases). The germline V gene has CDR1 SQVTM and CDR2 ANQGSEA. V was clipped by 7 bases and J by 1 base, with 10 bases between them. The CDR3 consists of 12 residues. The CDR3 here is CSGTEGQETQYF. The CDR3 nucleotides are TGCAGCGGGACCGAGGGCCAAGAGACCCAGTACTTC.

This clonotype came up many times. The V and J genes are TRBV19 and TRBJ1-4; maybe TRBD1 (6 bases). The CDR3 has 14 amino acids. Trimming shortened V by 5 bases and J by 0 bases, and 7 bases separated the two germline ends. The germline V gene encodes CDR1 LNHDA and CDR2 SQIVND (reference sequence). CDR3 DNA sequence: TGTGCCAGTAGTCGGACAGCAACTAATGAAAAACTGTTTTTT. It specifies CASSRTATNEKLFF.

The rearrangement links TRBV7-2 to TRBJ2-6, with a possible D match to TRBD2 (5 bases). CDR1 and CDR2 from the germline V gene are SGHTA and FQGNSA. The ends were cut back, 2 bases at V and 4 bases at J, with 9 bases in the middle. The CDR3 runs to 15 residues. Here the CDR3 reads CASSLRGPGANVLTF. DNA for the CDR3: TGTGCCAGCAGCTTACGGGGTCCCGGGGCCAACGTCCTGACTTTC.

The chain uses TRBV5-6 and TRBJ1-1; no clear D. Trimming took off 4 bases at V and 1 base at J, with 14 bases between the two ends. The germline V gene has CDR1 SGHDT and CDR2 YYEEEE. The CDR3 length is 15 residues. CDR3 residues: CASSPEAGRNTEAFF. CDR3 bases: TGTGCCAGCAGCCCGGAGGCAGGCCGGAACACTGAAGCTTTCTTT.

V gene TRBV20-1 combines with J gene TRBJ2-5; D gene uncertain. Germline loops: CDR1 DFQATT, CDR2 SNEGSKA (reference sequence). This CDR3 comprises 10 residues. CDR3 region: CSASQETQYF. As DNA, the CDR3 is TGCAGCGCCAGCCAAGAGACCCAGTACTTC.

This clonotype was seen only a few times. The chain links TRBV6-2 or TRBV6-3 to TRBJ1-1, with a possible D match to TRBD1 (5 bases). Germline V gene data show CDR1 as MNHEY and CDR2 as SVGEGT. The CDR3 covers 13 residues. V lost 0 bases, J lost 5 bases, and 7 bases lay in between. The CDR3: CASSYSGETEAFF. In nucleotides, the CDR3 is TGTGCCAGCAGTTACTCGGGGGAAACTGAAGCTTTCTTT.

Many counts were recorded for this clonotype. V usage is TRBV5-4 and J usage is TRBJ2-1; no clear D gene. V was clipped by 2 bases and J by 5 bases, with 23 bases between them. This CDR3 contains 18 residues. Germline V CDR1 and CDR2: SGHNT, YYREEE (reference sequence). In DNA form, the CDR3 reads TGTGCCAGCAGCTTCCCCCCCGATCGGACGGCACCACACAATGAGCAGTTCTTC. It translates to CASSFPPDRTAPHNEQFF. Full variable domain (remainder filled in from reference TRBV5-4 and TRBJ2-1): ETGVTQSPTHLIKTRGQQVTLRCSSQSGHNTVSWYQQALGQGPQFIFQYYREEENGRGNFPPRFSGLQFPNYSSELNVNALELDDSALYLCASSFPPDRTAPHNEQFFGPGTRLTVL.

This clonotype occurred a few times. The CDR3 sequence: CASSELPGQGRDTQYF. The CDR3 DNA is TGTGCCAGCAGTGAACTACCGGGACAGGGAAGGGATACGCAGTATTTT. The chain recombines TRBV25-1 with TRBJ2-3, with TRBD1 matching over 9 bases. There are 16 residues in the CDR3. Germline V gene sequence: CDR1 MGHDK, CDR2 SYGVNS. Trimming at V came to 2 bases and at J to 6 bases, leaving 9 bases not matched to a gene.

This clonotype was picked up a small number of times. This rearrangement joins TRBV10-2 to TRBJ1-6, with D uncertain. Germline V lookup: CDR1 WSHSY, CDR2 SAAADI. The CDR3 length is 14 residues. The V end was cut by 3 bases, the J end by 4 bases, with 7 bases between. Here the CDR3 reads CASSELPYNSPLHF. CDR3 DNA: TGCGCCAGCAGTGAACTCCCTTATAATTCACCCCTCCACTTT.

CDR3: CASSYSSQGSNQPQHF. The CDR3, as DNA: TGTGCCAGCAGTTACTCGTCCCAGGGGAGCAATCAGCCCCAGCATTTT. The V and J genes are TRBV6-2 or TRBV6-3 and TRBJ1-5; TRBD1 might be the D (6 bases). The CDR3 extends over 16 amino acids. V was trimmed by 0 bases and J by 1 base, leaving 10 bases between them. Germline V gene lookup returns CDR1 MNHEY and CDR2 SVGEGT.

Only a few counts were recorded for this clonotype. The chain uses TRBV3-1 and TRBJ1-3; D gene unclear. This CDR3 contains 14 residues. V lost 4 bases and J lost 3, with 10 bases in between. CDR1 and CDR2 (germline): LGHDT, YNNKEL (reference sequence). As DNA, the CDR3 is TGTGCCAGCAGCCTCCCGGAGCATGGAAACACCATATATTTT. It encodes CASSLPEHGNTIYF.

This clonotype was detected many times. The genes are TRBV7-8 and TRBJ2-2, with 9 bases that match TRBD1. The trim removed 4 bases at V and 12 bases at J, leaving 6 bases unmatched. Per germline, CDR1 SGHVS and CDR2 FQNEAQ. This CDR3 contains 13 residues. CDR3: CASSSPGQGQLFF. The CDR3 coding sequence is TGTGCCAGCAGCTCACCGGGACAGGGTCAGCTGTTTTTT.

This clonotype was picked up many times. The genes are TRBV25-1 and TRBJ2-2; 9 bases fit TRBD1. V gave up 7 bases and J gave up 8 bases; unmatched junction bases: 11. CDR1 and CDR2 (germline): MGHDK, SYGVNS. The CDR3 runs 15 residues. The DNA of the CDR3 is TGTGCCAGCACTGAGGGACAGGGAGATGTAGGGGAGCTGTTTTTT. Translating gives CASTEGQGDVGELFF.

The chain has TRBV7-2 and TRBJ2-4, with a tentative D call TRBD1 (5 bases). Germline V gives CDR1 SGHTA, CDR2 FQGNSA. Trimming stripped 5 bases from V and 0 bases from J, with 14 bases between. The CDR3 length is 16 residues. The CDR3 sequence is CASSPARVLAKNIQYF. The CDR3 DNA reads as TGTGCCAGCAGCCCCGCCAGGGTCTTAGCCAAAAACATTCAGTACTTC. Full variable domain (remainder filled in from reference TRBV7-2 and TRBJ2-4): GAGVSQSPSNKVTEKGKDVELRCDPISGHTALYWYRQSLGQGLEFLIYFQGNSAPDKSGLPSDRFSAERTGGSVSTLTIQRTQQEDSAVYLCASSPARVLAKNIQYFGAGTRLSVL.

The sample holds many counts of this clonotype. The J gene is TRBJ2-1, the V gene TRBV3-1; possible D gene TRBD2, 5 bases. Germline assignment: CDR1 LGHDT and CDR2 YNNKEL (reference sequence). V gave up 3 bases and J gave up 7 bases, with 10 bases separating them. The CDR3 spans 13 residues. CDR3 in amino acids: CASSHPGVNEQFF. Here the CDR3 DNA reads TGTGCCAGCAGCCACCCCGGGGTTAATGAGCAGTTCTTC.

There are many counts of this clonotype. The V gene is TRBV5-1, the J gene TRBJ2-2, with no clear D. Germline V gene lookup returns CDR1 SGHRS and CDR2 YFSETQ. V was trimmed by 0 bases and J by 0 bases, leaving 6 bases between them. This CDR3 region has 15 residues. This CDR3 is CASSLEGPNTGELFF. CDR3 DNA sequence: TGCGCCAGCAGCTTGGAGGGCCCGAACACCGGGGAGCTGTTTTTT.

The sample holds many counts of this clonotype. The chain has TRBV18 and TRBJ1-1; D unresolved. This CDR3 has 13 residues. The V gene's germline CDR1 is KGHSH and CDR2 LQKENI. The V and J ends lost 6 bases and 1 base respectively, with 9 bases between them. The CDR3 region has the DNA TGTGCCAGCTCTCCTGATTGGAACACTGAAGCTTTCTTT. The encoded protein is CASSPDWNTEAFF.

The rearrangement uses TRBV29-1 and TRBJ2-1; TRBD2 matches 7 bases. The CDR3 loop spans 14 amino acids. Germline V gene lookup returns CDR1 SQVTM and CDR2 ANQGSEA. Unmatched junction bases numbered 9, after V lost 6 bases and J lost 4 bases. The CDR3 reads CSVDMAGDYNEQFF. The CDR3 nucleotides are TGCAGCGTCGATATGGCGGGGGATTACAATGAGCAGTTCTTC.